This T cell receptor beta chain was identified during a study of T-cell memory formation after mild COVID-19. Study-wide findings and caveats: Chiefly within CM and EM were the contracting CD4+ clones; CD8+ ones were within EMRA. Clones contracting across day 15 to 85 had a balanced CD4/CD8 profile; later expanding clones leaned CD4+.

With respect to this clonotype: Its antigen remains unknown.

It was 5'RACE with constant-segment primers that produced the TCR alpha and TCR beta cDNA libraries, which carried sample barcodes and UMIs. TCRdb processed the 5' RACE reads anew with MiXCR; each CDR3 protein has one entry. This sample has around 300,000 distinct CDR3 sequences, with approximately 13% found just once. V lost 0 bases to trimming and J lost 3 bases, with 6 bases between them. CDR3 length equals 13 residues. Germline CDR1 is LGHNA and CDR2 is YSLEER. This chain connects TRBV4-3 to TRBJ2-7; perhaps D is TRBD1 or TRBD2 (5 bases each). The sequence was obtained from a man aged 18-30 years who had mild COVID-19 (a few samples of this study predate the infection). Cell type and time point are not known. The sample taken for sequencing was PBMCs or a T cell subset sorted from them (not recorded which). CDR3 DNA: TGCGCCAGCAGCCAAGAGAGGGGCTACGAGCAGTACGTC. Its translation is CASSQERGYEQYV.